The 27 T cell receptor beta chains reported below all come from one sample, sequenced in a study of tissue T cells after allogeneic stem cell transplantation. Data came from immunoSEQ multiplex PCR; TCRdb stores just in-frame clones and leaves some out. The sample has approximately 45,000 clones, around 72% seen once. Sequencing used sorted cells pooled from one or two spleens. Receptors originate from a pool of C57BL/6 mice in good health.

As regards this clone: Germline and genes here are mouse. Coverage ceases 1 residue before the CDR3 finishes, and the germline J gene fills in the end. This chain connects TRBV13-2 to TRBJ1-2; 9 nucleotides align to TRBD1. The CDR3 covers 15 residues. In germline, CDR1 is NNHNN, CDR2 SYGAGS (reference sequence). V was pared by 3 bases and J by 0 bases, with 3 bases of the junction left unmatched. The CDR3 DNA, read in part, is TGTGCCAGCGGTGGGGGGACAGGGACAAACTCCGACTACACC. Translation: CASGGGTGTNSDYT. The complete CDR3 sequence is CASGGGTGTNSDYTF.

Notes on this clone: Genes and germline come from the mouse. Coverage ceases 1 residue before the CDR3 finishes, and the germline J gene fills in the end. The J gene is TRBJ2-1, the V gene TRBV31, with 9 bases identical to TRBD1. V lost 5 bases and J lost 7; bases outside the gene matches: 3. The CDR3 spans 12 residues. CDR1 and CDR2 (germline): GKSSPN, SITVG. The sequenced CDR3 bases are TGTGCCTGGGGACAGGGGTGGGCTGAGCAGTTC. Translation: CAWGQGWAEQF. The full CDR3 protein is CAWGQGWAEQFF.

Worth noting for this clone: Germline and genes: mouse. CDR3 loop: CASSHTGTEVFF. The CDR3 DNA, read in part, is TGTGCCAGCAGCCACACAGGGACAGAAGTCTTC. This chain uses TRBV4 with TRBJ1-1, with D tentatively TRBD1 (6 bases). Coverage ceases 1 residue before the CDR3 finishes, and the germline J gene fills in the end. The CDR3 is 12 residues long. Germline assignment: CDR1 LGHDT and CDR2 YNNKQL (reference sequence). Trimming took off 5 bases at V and 5 bases at J, with 9 bases between the two ends.

On this clone itself: Germline and genes here are mouse. The read ends 1 residue shy of where the CDR3 ends; the end is completed using the germline J gene. The chain carries TRBV31 and TRBJ2-1; D gene ambiguous. Trimming took off 3 bases at V and 5 bases at J, with 5 bases between the two ends. This CDR3 region has 11 residues. Germline V gene lookup returns CDR1 GKSSPN and CDR2 SITVG. The DNA read from the CDR3 is TGTGCCTGGAGCGGGGATGCTGAGCAGTTC. It codes for CAWSGDAEQF. The entire CDR3 sequence reads CAWSGDAEQFF.

Details on this clone: Gene names and germline match the mouse. Read data end 1 residue before the CDR3 end; the end is taken from the germline J gene. The gene calls are TRBV29 and TRBJ2-1, with 10 positions matching TRBD2. This CDR3 has 14 residues. Germline V gene lookup returns CDR1 MSHET and CDR2 SYDVDS. V lost 7 bases and J lost 1; bases outside the gene matches: 1. The covered CDR3 bases are TGTGCTAGCAAGGACTGGGGGAACTATGCTGAGCAGTTC. Translated, it gives CASKDWGNYAEQF. The entire CDR3 protein reads CASKDWGNYAEQFF.

For this clone: Gene names denote mouse genes. The read halts 1 residue ahead of the CDR3 end, with the missing end drawn from the germline J gene. This chain links TRBV3 with TRBJ1-6, with 7 bases that match TRBD1. TRBJ1-6 carries the ORF label, with uncertain function. CDR3 length: 15 residues. The junction had 3 bases not matched to a gene; V was cut back by 2 bases and J by 5 bases. Germline-derived CDR1 and CDR2 are SNHLY and FYNGKV (reference sequence). CDR3 protein: CASSLNRGDNSPLYF. CDR3 bases read: TGTGCCAGCAGCTTAAACAGGGGTGATAATTCGCCCCTCTAC.

This clone turned up a few times. Any gene name here is a mouse gene name. The part of the CDR3 DNA that was read is TGTGCCAGCAGCTTGCCAGGGGGCTATGCTGAGCAGTTC. Translation: CASSLPGGYAEQF. The full CDR3 reads CASSLPGGYAEQFF. The rearrangement joins TRBV3 to TRBJ2-1; 7 bases line up with TRBD1. Sequencing ends 1 residue short of the CDR3 end; the germline J gene provides the rest. Losses at the gene ends were 3 bases for V and 3 bases for J; bases not matched to a gene: 2. CDR1 and CDR2 from the germline V gene are SNHLY and FYNGKV (reference sequence). The CDR3 consists of 14 residues. The variable domain in full, completed from reference TRBV3 and TRBJ2-1, reads GPKVLQIPSHQIIDMGQMVTLNCDPVSNHLYFYWYKQILGQQMEFLVNFYNGKVMEKSKLFKDQFSVERPDGSYFTLKIQPTALEDSAVYFCASSLPGGYAEQFFGPGTRLTVL.

Concerning this clone: The listed genes are named as in mouse. The observed sequence ends 1 residue before the CDR3 terminus, with the missing tail filled in from the germline J gene. The chain recombines TRBV12-2 with TRBJ2-4; D gene ambiguous. Germline V CDR1 and CDR2: SGHLS, HYDKME. CDR3 length: 13 residues. V shed 2 bases and J shed 0 bases, with 5 bases lying between them. The CDR3 reads CASSQTSQNTLYF. The sequenced CDR3 bases are TGTGCCAGCTCTCAAACTAGTCAAAACACCTTGTAC.

In regard to this clone: Gene names refer to mouse genes. The read stops 1 residue short of the end of the CDR3; the missing end is completed from the germline J gene. The V call is TRBV2, the J call TRBJ2-5; 10 positions match TRBD2. The germline V gene has CDR1 LGHNA and CDR2 YSYQKL. The CDR3 totals 14 residues. V was pared by 6 bases and J by 5 bases, with 5 bases of the junction left unmatched. The part of the CDR3 DNA that was read is TGTGCCAGCAGTTCTGGGGGGGCGGGAGACACCCAGTAC. Translating gives CASSSGGAGDTQY. The CDR3 in its entirety is CASSSGGAGDTQYF.

Details on this clone: Mouse germline and gene names are used. Read coverage stops 1 residue before the CDR3 terminus; the germline J gene supplies the remainder. The chain is built from TRBV13-1 and TRBJ2-5; possibly TRBD1 or TRBD2 for D (6 bases each). Per the germline V gene, CDR1 is NSHNY and CDR2 is SYGAGN. The V end was cut by 0 bases, the J end by 5 bases, with 7 bases between. The CDR3 extends over 13 amino acids. Partial CDR3 DNA: TGTGCCAGCAGTGATGAGGGGGGAGACACCCAGTAC. Translation: CASSDEGGDTQY. The complete CDR3 reads CASSDEGGDTQYF.

With respect to this clone: Mouse gene names apply. The read finishes 1 residue shy of the CDR3 end, and the germline J gene is used to complete it. The chain is built from TRBV15 and TRBJ1-1, with D unresolved. The length of the CDR3 is 12 residues. Germline V gene lookup returns CDR1 SGHND and CDR2 FRSKSL. Trimming pared 4 bases from V and 0 bases from J, leaving 3 bases between. The DNA read from the CDR3 is TGTGCCAGCAGTTGGGCAAACACAGAAGTCTTC. It translates to CASSWANTEVF. The complete CDR3 reads CASSWANTEVFF.

About this clone: The genes are named according to mouse. From the germline J gene comes the end of the CDR3, since the read stops 1 residue before it. V usage is TRBV12-1 and J usage is TRBJ2-5; 11 bases match TRBD2. CDR1 and CDR2 from the germline V gene are SGHSN and HYEKVE. This CDR3 has 15 amino acids. V shed 4 bases, J shed 4 bases, and the junction held 6 bases outside the gene matches. CDR3 DNA, as far as it was read: TGTGCCAGCTCATCCCTGACTGGGGGGGAAGACACCCAGTAC. This translates into CASSSLTGGEDTQY. The full CDR3 reads CASSSLTGGEDTQYF.

On this clone itself: Mouse gene names and germline throughout. The CDR3 extends 1 residue past the end of the read, so its final part is completed from the germline J gene. The V gene is TRBV5, the J gene TRBJ2-3; 11 bases map to TRBD1. The J segment lost 7 bases and the V segment lost 4 bases, leaving 4 bases of the junction unmatched. The CDR3 is 14 amino acids. Germline loops: CDR1 LGHNA, CDR2 YNLKQL (reference sequence). CDR3 loop: CASSPGTGGKTLYF. Partial CDR3 DNA: TGTGCCAGCAGCCCCGGGACAGGGGGGAAAACGCTGTAT.

Concerning this clone itself: Mouse gene names and germline throughout. CDR3: CAWRPGQYNSPLYF. CDR3 DNA, as far as it was read: TGTGCCTGGAGACCGGGACAATATAATTCGCCCCTCTAC. The V and J genes are TRBV31 and TRBJ1-6; the D gene is possibly TRBD1 (6 bases). The missing CDR3 end, 1 residue past where the read stops, is filled in from the germline J gene. TRBJ1-6 is sorted into the ORF group, with uncertain function. The germline CDR1 and CDR2 sequences are GKSSPN and SITVG. The germline V and J ends were trimmed by 3 bases and 4 bases, with 10 bases remaining between them. The CDR3 runs 14 residues.

To note about this clone: The genes are named according to mouse. The sequenced fragment ends 1 residue before the CDR3 boundary, so the rest is inferred from the germline J gene. This chain joins TRBV3 and TRBJ1-2; 10 bases match TRBD1. Germline CDR1 SNHLY, CDR2 FYNGKV (reference sequence). With 5 bases clipped from V and 4 bases from J, the junction kept 7 bases outside the gene matches. The CDR3 is 15 amino acids. Partial CDR3 DNA: TGTGCCAGCAGCCCCCGGGACAGGGGAGGCTCCGACTACACC. It translates to CASSPRDRGGSDYT. From start to end, the CDR3 is CASSPRDRGGSDYTF.

Concerning this clone: The gene names here belong to mouse. The read ends 1 residue before the CDR3 terminus; that terminus is restored from the germline J gene. The chain joins TRBV29 to TRBJ1-3; D is uncertain. The CDR3 covers 14 residues. Trimming shortened V by 2 bases and J by 1 base, and 6 bases separated the two germline ends. CDR1 and CDR2 from the germline V gene are MSHET and SYDVDS. CDR3 in amino acids: CASSLHSSGNTLYF. The part of the CDR3 DNA that was read is TGTGCTAGCAGTTTACACAGCTCTGGAAATACGCTCTAT.

With respect to this clone: All gene names here are mouse names. The CDR3 end falls 1 residue outside the read, so it is completed with the germline J gene. The rearrangement joins TRBV26 to TRBJ2-1; no clear D gene. This CDR3 is 13 amino acids long. CDR1 is KGHPV and CDR2 is FQNQEV in the germline V gene (reference sequence). Trimming pared 6 bases from V and 0 bases from J, leaving 6 bases between. The sequenced CDR3 bases are TGTGCCAGCAGATCAGATAACTATGCTGAGCAGTTC. Encoded protein: CASRSDNYAEQF. The complete CDR3 reads CASRSDNYAEQFF.

With regard to this clone: Gene and germline names: mouse. Coverage ceases 1 residue before the CDR3 finishes, and the germline J gene fills in the end. The rearrangement uses TRBV5 and TRBJ1-1; maybe TRBD1 (5 bases). This CDR3 is 15 amino acids long. In germline, CDR1 is LGHNA, CDR2 YNLKQL (reference sequence). Trimming took off 0 bases at V and 0 bases at J, with 8 bases between the two ends. The CDR3 protein is CASSQEGPANTEVFF. The DNA read from the CDR3 is TGTGCCAGCAGCCAAGAGGGGCCTGCAAACACAGAAGTCTTC.

The table lists this clone with a few counts. Any gene name here is a mouse gene name. Read coverage stops 1 residue before the CDR3 terminus; the germline J gene supplies the remainder. This sequence joins TRBV13-2 and TRBJ1-3; D not certain. The length of the CDR3 is 15 residues. Germline-derived CDR1 and CDR2 are NNHNN and SYGAGS (reference sequence). V was shortened by 0 bases and J by 0 bases, with 7 bases between the two germline ends. CDR3 bases read: TGTGCCAGCGGTGATGGACAAATTTCTGGAAATACGCTCTAT. The encoded protein is CASGDGQISGNTLY. The whole CDR3 is CASGDGQISGNTLYF.

A note on this clone: Gene and germline names: mouse. Read sequence stops 1 residue before the CDR3 end, and the germline J gene provides the missing end. The chain has TRBV13-1 and TRBJ2-3; 7 positions match TRBD1. Germline CDR1 NSHNY, CDR2 SYGAGN. With V trimmed by 3 bases and J by 0 bases, 4 bases remained unmatched. The CDR3 sequence is 15 residues long. This CDR3 reads CASSATGSSAETLYF. CDR3 DNA, as far as it was read: TGTGCCAGCAGTGCGACAGGGTCTAGTGCAGAAACGCTGTAT.

This clone was recorded a few times. Here the gene names and germline are mouse. The read ends 1 residue before the CDR3 terminus; that terminus is restored from the germline J gene. The rearrangement uses TRBV19 and TRBJ2-7, with TRBD1 as a possible D gene (5 bases). The V and J ends lost 4 bases and 7 bases respectively, with 12 bases between them. The germline CDR1 and CDR2 sequences are FNHDT and SITEND (reference sequence). This CDR3 contains 12 residues. The CDR3 sequence: CASSPGSGEQYF. CDR3 DNA, as far as it was read: TGTGCCAGCAGTCCAGGGTCGGGGGAACAGTAC. The entire variable domain, with the rest obtained from reference TRBV19 and TRBJ2-7, is as follows: GGIITQTPKFLIGQEGQKLTLKCQQNFNHDTMYWYRQDSGKGLRLIYYSITENDLQKGDLSEGYDASREKKSSFSLTVTSAQKNEMAVFLCASSPGSGEQYFGPGTRLTVL.

Turning to this clone: Gene names refer to mouse genes. The missing CDR3 end, 1 residue past where the read stops, is filled in from the germline J gene. The chain combines TRBV4 with TRBJ2-7, with no clear D. Germline assignment: CDR1 LGHDT and CDR2 YNNKQL (reference sequence). V lost 4 bases to trimming and J lost 6 bases, with 10 bases between them. This CDR3 spans 12 amino acids. The CDR3 here is CASSFDKAEQYF. The part of the CDR3 DNA that was read is TGTGCCAGCAGCTTTGACAAGGCTGAACAGTAC.

A single count supports this clone. Gene labels here are mouse ones. The read is 1 residue too short to cover the CDR3 end, so that end is filled in from the germline J gene. The chain uses TRBV17 and TRBJ2-4; 9 positions match TRBD2. The V segment lost 2 bases and the J segment 8 bases; nucleotides outside the gene matches: 2. Germline-derived CDR1 and CDR2 are MNHDT and YYDKIL. The CDR3 is 13 amino acids. The CDR3 sequence: CASSRWGGGTLYF. Incomplete CDR3 DNA: TGTGCTAGCAGTAGATGGGGGGGCGGCACCTTGTAC.

A remark on this clone: Genes and germline are mouse. CDR3 sequence reads: CASSQGTYSYEQYF. Incomplete CDR3 DNA: TGTGCCAGCAGCCAAGGGACATACTCCTATGAACAGTAC. The chain is built from TRBV5 and TRBJ2-7; D is possibly TRBD1 (5 bases). The read falls 1 residue short of the CDR3 end, and the missing part is taken from the germline J gene. V was cut by 1 base and J by 0 bases, with 7 bases left in between. The CDR3 spans 14 residues. Germline V lookup: CDR1 LGHNA, CDR2 YNLKQL (reference sequence).

This clone was counted once. Gene and germline names: mouse. Coverage ceases 1 residue before the CDR3 finishes, and the germline J gene fills in the end. The chain links TRBV12-1 to TRBJ1-6; 12 bases fit TRBD1. TRBJ1-6 is an ORF for which the function is uncertain. J was trimmed by 7 bases and V by 4 bases; bases with no gene match: 4. CDR1 and CDR2 (germline): SGHSN, HYEKVE. The CDR3 runs 15 residues. The CDR3 here is CASSRDRGRNSPLYF. The CDR3 bases that were read are TGTGCCAGCTCCCGGGACAGGGGGCGGAATTCGCCCCTCTAC.

About this clone itself: Any gene name here is a mouse gene name. The CDR3 goes on 1 residue after the read ends, and that part is filled in from the germline J gene. The chain employs TRBV12-1 and TRBJ1-4; weak D call: TRBD1 (6 bases). Germline CDR1 reads SGHSN; CDR2 reads HYEKVE. V was cut by 0 bases and J by 3 bases, with 7 bases left in between. This CDR3 is 14 amino acids long. The sequenced CDR3 bases are TGTGCCAGCTCTCTCCAGGGGACCAACGAAAGATTATTT. This codes for CASSLQGTNERLF. The full-length CDR3 reads as CASSLQGTNERLFF.

Remarks on this clone: Gene names are the mouse ones. From the germline J gene comes the end of the CDR3, since the read stops 1 residue before it. This chain links TRBV13-2 with TRBJ1-4; 7 bases are a match to TRBD1. V shed 0 bases, J shed 4 bases, and the junction held 6 bases outside the gene matches. Germline assignment: CDR1 NNHNN and CDR2 SYGAGS (reference sequence). There are 16 residues in the CDR3. The sequenced CDR3 bases are TGTGCCAGCGGTGATGCAGGGGGGCTTTTCAACGAAAGATTATTT. Its protein is CASGDAGGLFNERLF. The complete CDR3 sequence is CASGDAGGLFNERLFF.